The source of this T cell receptor (beta chain) is a study of CD8+ T cells in alopecia areata. General study findings and limits: Compared with mice, patients displayed less clear TCR sharing, possibly for HLA-related reasons.

Germline V gene lookup returns CDR1 LNHDA and CDR2 SQIVND (reference sequence). There are 11 residues in the CDR3. The V end was cut by 10 bases, the J end by 5 bases, with 11 bases between. Treatment here: oral pan-JAK inhibitor, 5-10 mg twice daily. This clone was seen a few times. No antigen is known for it. In each case, RNA was isolated and then reverse transcribed into cDNA as the sequencing template. Data came from immunoSEQ multiplex PCR; TCRdb stores just in-frame clones and leaves some out. The sample lists about 190,000 clones, about 60% seen once, with roughly 13% in the top ten. The source was CD8+ T cells sorted from blood, collected at week 24, from a patient treated with tofacitinib. The chain carries TRBV19 and TRBJ1-1; maybe TRBD1 (5 bases). The clonotype was recovered from a human donor with alopecia areata. This chain's CDR3 is CATGGRTEAFF. The CDR3 DNA follows: TGTGCCACTGGGGGGAGGACTGAAGCTTTCTTT.